This T cell receptor beta chain emerged from a study of blood T cell repertoires in COVID-19. Between the trimmed V and J ends, which lost 6 bases and 5 bases, there was a span of 13 bases. Germline CDR1 reads ENHRY; CDR2 reads SYGVKD. This CDR3 spans 13 amino acids. Measured with immunoSEQ multiplex PCR; TCRdb has only the in-frame clones, and not every one. Of some 190,000 clones listed, around 90% were seen once; the top ten hold around 1.5%. V is TRBV10-3 and J is TRBJ1-1; tentatively, D is TRBD1 (6 bases). Input material: peripheral blood. This clonotype was obtained from a man aged 18 to 29 with active or convalescent COVID-19. This CDR3 is CAIRTGSGTEAFF. Written as DNA, the CDR3 is TGTGCCATCAGGACAGGATCTGGAACTGAAGCTTTCTTT.